A single sample is the source of the 32 T cell receptor beta chains below, sequenced in a study of cytomegalovirus exposure and HLA in healthy donors. Libraries were prepared by immunoSEQ multiplex PCR; TCRdb keeps only in-frame clonotypes and omits some of them. The table shows about 260,000 clones, with about 90% occurring only once. Specimen: PBMCs. Source of these receptors: a woman aged 25 to 39 in good health and CMV-seronegative.

The chain joins TRBV7-9 to TRBJ2-7, with 10 nucleotides matching TRBD1. Trimming removed 5 bases from V and 7 bases from J; junction bases left unmatched: 14. The length of the CDR3 is 16 residues. Germline values: CDR1 SEHNR, CDR2 FQNEAQ (reference sequence). The CDR3 here is CASSVLIGTGVEEQYF. The CDR3 bases are TGTGCCAGCAGCGTCCTGATTGGGACAGGGGTAGAGGAGCAGTACTTC.

The chain couples TRBV5-1 to TRBJ1-5; D may be TRBD1 (5 bases). This CDR3 has 17 amino acids. Trimming removed 4 bases from V and 6 bases from J, with 23 bases in between. Germline lookup yields CDR1 SGHRS and CDR2 YFSETQ. CDR3 region: CASSKIGRRGVLQPQHF. The CDR3 DNA follows: TGCGCCAGCAGCAAGATAGGGAGAAGGGGAGTACTTCAGCCCCAGCATTTT. Using reference TRBV5-1 and TRBJ1-5 for the parts outside the CDR3, the full variable domain is KAGVTQTPRYLIKTRGQQVTLSCSPISGHRSVSWYQQTPGQGLQFLFEYFSETQRNKGNFPGRFSGRQFSNSRSEMNVSTLELGDSALYLCASSKIGRRGVLQPQHFGDGTRLSIL.

CDR3 nucleotides: TGCGCCAGCAGCCTCAGAGCGGGACTCAATGAGCAGTTCTTC. This translates into CASSLRAGLNEQFF. This sequence joins TRBV5-1 and TRBJ2-1; 7 bases are a match to TRBD2. J lost 6 bases, V lost 4 bases, and 7 bases had no gene match. There are 14 residues in the CDR3. Germline CDR1 SGHRS, CDR2 YFSETQ.

The chain carries TRBV27 and TRBJ1-2, with D tentatively TRBD1 (6 bases). The V and J ends lost 0 bases and 5 bases respectively, with 13 bases between them. CDR1 and CDR2 (germline): MNHEY, SMNVEV (reference sequence). The CDR3 has 15 residues. In DNA, the CDR3 is TGTGCCAGCAGTTTATCGGTTGGGGGCGGGTATGGCTACACCTTC. Protein: CASSLSVGGGYGYTF.

The chain joins TRBV6-5 to TRBJ2-7, with 11 bases that match TRBD2. CDR3 length: 15 amino acids. Unmatched junction bases numbered 7, after V lost 4 bases and J lost 5 bases. Germline lookup yields CDR1 MNHEY and CDR2 SVGAGI. The CDR3 loop reads CASSSIAGGPNEQYF. The CDR3 bases are TGTGCCAGCAGTTCCATAGCGGGAGGGCCGAACGAGCAGTACTTC.

This CDR3 is CASSYSSANTGELFF. DNA for the CDR3: TGTGCCAGCAGTTACTCATCGGCGAACACCGGGGAGCTGTTTTTT. The chain employs TRBV6-5 and TRBJ2-2, with D uncertain. V was cut by 0 bases and J by 0 bases, with 5 bases left in between. CDR1 and CDR2 (germline): MNHEY, SVGAGI. This CDR3 region has 15 residues.

The genes are TRBV4-3 and TRBJ2-3; tentative D call: TRBD2 (6 bases). Germline loops: CDR1 LGHNA, CDR2 YSLEER. Trimming shortened V by 1 base and J by 3 bases, and 14 bases separated the two germline ends. This CDR3 is 16 amino acids long. The CDR3 loop is CASSQGPGEWTDTQYF. CDR3 sequence (DNA): TGCGCCAGCAGCCAAGGTCCGGGGGAGTGGACAGATACGCAGTATTTT.

The rearrangement joins TRBV29-1 to TRBJ1-1, with D possibly TRBD1 on 5 matching bases. Trimming left V 4 bases short and J 2 bases short, with 14 bases between. Germline loops: CDR1 SQVTM, CDR2 ANQGSEA. The CDR3 is made up of 14 amino acids. The CDR3 DNA follows: TGCAGCGTTGGCCCCGGACAAGCAAACACTGAAGCTTTCTTT. Protein sequence: CSVGPGQANTEAFF. Full variable domain (rest looked up from reference TRBV29-1 and TRBJ1-1): SAVISQKPSRDICQRGTSLTIQCQVDSQVTMMFWYRQQPGQSLTLIATANQGSEATYESGFVIDKFPISRPNLTFSTLTVSNMSPEDSSIYLCSVGPGQANTEAFFGQGTRLTVV.

V and J are TRBV27 and TRBJ2-2; TRBD1 matches at 9 bases. The CDR3 totals 15 residues. The germline V gene has CDR1 MNHEY and CDR2 SMNVEV (reference sequence). The trim removed 5 bases at V and 6 bases at J, leaving 7 bases unmatched. CDR3 sequence reads: CASSLTGGGSGELFF. CDR3 nucleotides: TGTGCCAGCAGTCTCACAGGGGGCGGTTCCGGGGAGCTGTTTTTT.

The V gene is TRBV5-6, the J gene TRBJ2-7; tentative D call: TRBD1 (6 bases). Per the germline V gene, CDR1 is SGHDT and CDR2 is YYEEEE. This CDR3 is 16 amino acids long. The ends were cut back, 1 base at V and 2 bases at J, with 16 bases in the middle. CDR3 amino acids: CASSLLRNRETYEQYF. The CDR3 bases are TGTGCCAGCAGCTTGCTTAGAAACAGGGAAACCTACGAGCAGTACTTC. Combining the CDR3 with reference TRBV5-6 and TRBJ2-7 gives the whole variable domain DAGVTQSPTHLIKTRGQQVTLRCSPKSGHDTVSWYQQALGQGPQFIFQYYEEEERQRGNFPDRFSGHQFPNYSSELNVNALLLGDSALYLCASSLLRNRETYEQYFGPGTRLTVT.

V gene TRBV19 combines with J gene TRBJ2-3; 9 nucleotides align to TRBD1. This CDR3 has 14 amino acids. Germline-derived CDR1 and CDR2 are LNHDA and SQIVND (reference sequence). Unmatched junction bases numbered 7, after V lost 9 bases and J lost 3 bases. This chain's CDR3 is CASLDRGGTDTQYF. Here the CDR3 DNA reads TGTGCCAGCCTGGACAGGGGAGGTACAGATACGCAGTATTTT.

This sequence joins TRBV6-6 and TRBJ1-2, with D tentatively TRBD1 (6 bases). CDR1 and CDR2 (germline): MNHNY, SVGAGI (reference sequence). The CDR3 contains 16 residues. Deletions cut 2 bases from V and 4 bases from J, with 17 bases between. CDR3 residues: CASSYPNPTGSYGYTF. The CDR3 DNA follows: TGTGCCAGCAGTTACCCTAATCCGACAGGATCCTATGGCTACACCTTC.

The chain couples TRBV7-8 to TRBJ2-7, with 9 nucleotides matching TRBD2. Unmatched junction bases numbered 13, after V lost 6 bases and J lost 7 bases. Germline assignment: CDR1 SGHVS and CDR2 FQNEAQ. The CDR3 is 15 residues long. CDR3 DNA sequence: TGTGCCAGCAGGGACGTGGGGCGGGAGGGGAGTGAGCAGTACTTC. It is translated as CASRDVGREGSEQYF.

J is TRBJ2-2 and V is TRBV5-1; 7 bases align to TRBD1. The CDR3 loop spans 15 amino acids. Germline CDR1 and CDR2: SGHRS and YFSETQ. Losses at the gene ends were 6 bases for V and 3 bases for J; bases not matched to a gene: 8. CDR3 bases: TGCGCCAGCACCCAAGACAGGGCGTACACCGGGGAGCTGTTTTTT. Translating gives CASTQDRAYTGELFF.

This chain joins TRBV27 and TRBJ2-1; 13 bases are shared with TRBD2. The CDR3 spans 19 residues. Germline-derived CDR1 and CDR2 are MNHEY and SMNVEV (reference sequence). The trim removed 0 bases at V and 4 bases at J, leaving 9 bases unmatched. The CDR3 sequence is CASSLSALAGGGGYNEQFF. In DNA form, the CDR3 reads TGTGCCAGCAGTTTATCCGCACTAGCGGGAGGGGGTGGTTACAATGAGCAGTTCTTC.

J is TRBJ2-2 and V is TRBV5-4; D is unclear. The CDR3 sequence is 15 residues long. Looked up from germline, CDR1 is SGHNT and CDR2 is YYREEE (reference sequence). V lost 0 bases to trimming and J lost 1 base, with 7 bases between them. CDR3 residues: CASSLGGLNTGELFF. The CDR3 DNA follows: TGTGCCAGCAGCTTGGGCGGCTTGAACACCGGGGAGCTGTTTTTT.

V and J are TRBV29-1 and TRBJ2-1; tentative D call: TRBD2 (5 bases). This CDR3 region has 11 residues. V was cut by 6 bases and J by 6 bases, with 9 bases left in between. Per the germline V gene, CDR1 is SQVTM and CDR2 is ANQGSEA. The CDR3, as DNA: TGCAGCGTCGGACTTAGCAATGAGCAGTTCTTC. It codes for CSVGLSNEQFF.

This clone was observed a single time. The gene calls are TRBV6-6 and TRBJ2-5; TRBD1 might be the D (6 bases). Germline V CDR1 and CDR2: MNHNY, SVGAGI (reference sequence). This CDR3 region has 14 residues. Trimming removed 5 bases at V and 2 bases at J, with 12 bases between. Here the CDR3 DNA reads TGTGCCAGCAGTGCCCCGGGACAACAAGAGACCCAGTACTTC. It translates to CASSAPGQQETQYF.

J is TRBJ2-3 and V is TRBV7-3; maybe TRBD1 (6 bases). The CDR3 length is 14 residues. Germline V lookup: CDR1 SGHTA, CDR2 FQGTGA. Trimming took off 5 bases at V and 2 bases at J, with 11 bases between the two ends. The CDR3 coding sequence is TGTGCCAGCAGCCTCAGGGGACCCACAGATACGCAGTATTTT. Translated, it gives CASSLRGPTDTQYF.

V usage is TRBV5-4 and J usage is TRBJ1-1; D may be TRBD1 (5 bases). Trimming stripped 1 base from V and 6 bases from J, with 13 bases between. Per the germline V gene, CDR1 is SGHNT and CDR2 is YYREEE (reference sequence). The CDR3 runs 14 residues. CDR3 sequence (DNA): TGTGCCAGCAGCTTGTTTGGGGACGGGGCTGAAGCTTTCTTT. Translated: CASSLFGDGAEAFF.

This clone was observed once. The genes are TRBV9 and TRBJ2-7; a possible D gene is TRBD2 (5 bases). Trimming cost V 0 bases and J 6 bases, with 16 bases left between them. The CDR3 has 15 residues. Germline V gene data show CDR1 as SGDLS and CDR2 as YYNGEE. The CDR3 protein is CASSVGGLPDSEQYF. The CDR3 DNA reads TGTGCCAGCAGCGTAGGAGGGCTACCTGACTCCGAGCAGTACTTC.

This clone was counted between two and nine times. The V gene is TRBV6-5, the J gene TRBJ2-2, with TRBD1 identical over 9 bases. Germline CDR1 reads MNHEY; CDR2 reads SVGAGI. The junction had 5 bases not matched to a gene; V was cut back by 0 bases and J by 6 bases. The CDR3 is 16 residues long. The CDR3 DNA reads as TGTGCCAGCAGTTACTCGAACCGACAGGGGGCCGGGGAGCTGTTTTTT. Its translation is CASSYSNRQGAGELFF.

V usage is TRBV6-5 and J usage is TRBJ2-1; 8 bases match TRBD2. Germline V lookup: CDR1 MNHEY, CDR2 SVGAGI. V lost 7 bases, J lost 7 bases, and 6 bases stayed unmatched. This CDR3 contains 13 residues. The CDR3: CASNREGWNEQFF. As DNA, the CDR3 is TGTGCCAGCAACCGGGAGGGTTGGAATGAGCAGTTCTTC.

This clone was seen a single time. This chain joins TRBV28 and TRBJ2-3; tentative D call: TRBD1 (6 bases). Germline V gene data show CDR1 as MDHEN and CDR2 as SYDVKM. The CDR3 runs to 14 residues. With 4 bases removed from V and 4 bases from J, the gap between germline ends came to 12 bases. The CDR3 region is CASSWGPEADTQYF. The CDR3 region has the DNA TGTGCCAGCAGTTGGGGGCCCGAGGCAGATACGCAGTATTTT.

The V and J genes are TRBV6-4 and TRBJ2-2, with no clear D. CDR3 length: 15 amino acids. Per the germline V gene, CDR1 is MRHNA and CDR2 is SNTAGT. V lost 5 bases, J lost 4 bases, and 14 bases lay in between. In DNA, the CDR3 is TGTGCCAGCAGTCCCCTCTTCGGTGCCACCGGGGAGCTGTTTTTT. Its translation is CASSPLFGATGELFF.

V usage is TRBV7-9 and J usage is TRBJ2-3, with D perhaps matching TRBD1 (6 bases). CDR3 length: 14 residues. Trimming took 8 bases from V and 2 from J, leaving 14 bases between them. Per the germline V gene, CDR1 is SEHNR and CDR2 is FQNEAQ (reference sequence). The CDR3 sequence: CASQDRTNTDTQYF. The CDR3 coding sequence is TGTGCCAGCCAGGACAGAACAAACACAGATACGCAGTATTTT.

Notes on this clone: The sample contains more than one DNA sequence encoding this CDR3. The chain recombines TRBV7-2 with TRBJ2-7; D possibly corresponds to TRBD1 (5 bases). This CDR3 has 13 residues. Germline V gene data show CDR1 as SGHTA and CDR2 as FQGNSA. Trimming cost V 1 base and J 1 base, with 5 bases left between them. CDR3 nucleotides: TGTGCCAGCAGCTTAGACAGGTCCTACGAGCAGTACTTC. Translated, it gives CASSLDRSYEQYF.

This chain links TRBV29-1 with TRBJ1-1; D gene ambiguous. This CDR3 comprises 14 residues. CDR1 and CDR2 (germline): SQVTM, ANQGSEA. V gave up 2 bases and J gave up 2 bases, with 12 bases separating them. CDR3 region: CSVETRALNTEAFF. In DNA, the CDR3 is TGCAGCGTTGAAACTAGGGCCCTAAACACTGAAGCTTTCTTT.

To note about this clone: This sample also contains other DNA sequences that code for the same CDR3. V and J are TRBV19 and TRBJ2-1; D remains unclear. Germline loops: CDR1 LNHDA, CDR2 SQIVND (reference sequence). Trimming removed 4 bases from V and 3 bases from J, with 7 bases in between. The CDR3 is 13 amino acids. The CDR3 nucleotides read TGTGCCAGTAGTACATCCGGCTACAATGAGCAGTTCTTC. It translates to CASSTSGYNEQFF.

The gene calls are TRBV15 and TRBJ2-2, with 9 bases that match TRBD1. With 0 bases clipped from V and 6 bases from J, the junction kept 8 bases outside the gene matches. The CDR3 extends over 17 amino acids. The V gene's germline CDR1 is LNHNV and CDR2 YYDKDF (reference sequence). This chain's CDR3 is CATSRERGTGLAGELFF. In DNA form, the CDR3 reads TGTGCCACCAGCAGAGAGAGGGGGACAGGGTTGGCCGGGGAGCTGTTTTTT.

Details on this clone: Other DNA variants within this sample encode the same CDR3. The rearrangement links TRBV7-2 to TRBJ2-3; possible D gene TRBD2, 6 bases. This CDR3 is 15 amino acids long. Germline CDR1 reads SGHTA; CDR2 reads FQGNSA. Trimming stripped 1 base from V and 1 base from J, with 9 bases between. The CDR3 nucleotides are TGTGCCAGCAGCTTAGTCGCTAGCGGCACAGATACGCAGTATTTT. Translated, it gives CASSLVASGTDTQYF.

Here the CDR3 reads CASSYSWEGDDYGYTF. The CDR3 region has the DNA TGTGCCAGCAGTTACTCGTGGGAGGGGGACGACTATGGCTACACCTTC. V usage is TRBV6-5 and J usage is TRBJ1-2; TRBD1 is a possible D gene (6 bases). The CDR3 totals 16 residues. Trimming shortened V by 0 bases and J by 3 bases, and 14 bases separated the two germline ends. In germline, CDR1 is MNHEY, CDR2 SVGAGI.